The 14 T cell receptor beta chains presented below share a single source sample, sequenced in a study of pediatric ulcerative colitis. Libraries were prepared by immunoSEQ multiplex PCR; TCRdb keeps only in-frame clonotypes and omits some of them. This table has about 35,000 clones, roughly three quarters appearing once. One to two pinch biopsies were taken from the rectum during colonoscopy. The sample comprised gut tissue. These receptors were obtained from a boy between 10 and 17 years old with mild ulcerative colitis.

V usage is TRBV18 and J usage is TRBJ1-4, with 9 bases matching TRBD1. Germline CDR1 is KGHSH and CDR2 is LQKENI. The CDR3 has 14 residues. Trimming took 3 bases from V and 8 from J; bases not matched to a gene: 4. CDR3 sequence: CASSPGTGREKLFF. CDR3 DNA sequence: TGTGCCAGCTCACCTGGGACAGGGCGGGAAAAACTGTTTTTT.

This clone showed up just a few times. The CDR3 DNA reads as TGTGCCAGCAGTGAATACGGGATTGAAGGCTATGGCTACACCTTC. Protein product: CASSEYGIEGYGYTF. V is TRBV6-1 and J is TRBJ1-2; D is undetermined. The V end lost 2 bases, the J end lost 4 bases, and 14 bases lay between the germline ends. The germline CDR1 and CDR2 sequences are MNHNS and SASEGT. The CDR3 is 15 residues long.

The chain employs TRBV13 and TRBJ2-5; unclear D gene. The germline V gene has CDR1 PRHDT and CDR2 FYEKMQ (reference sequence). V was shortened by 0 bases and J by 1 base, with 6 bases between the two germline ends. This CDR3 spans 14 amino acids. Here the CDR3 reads CASSLGSAQETQYF. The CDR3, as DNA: TGTGCCAGCAGCTTAGGGTCGGCCCAAGAGACCCAGTACTTC.

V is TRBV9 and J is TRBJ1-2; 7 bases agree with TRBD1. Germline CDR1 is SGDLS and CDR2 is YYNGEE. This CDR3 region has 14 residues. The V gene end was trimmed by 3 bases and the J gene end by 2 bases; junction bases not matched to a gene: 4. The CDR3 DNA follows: TGTGCCAGCAGCGGGACAGGTTCCAACTATGGCTACACCTTC. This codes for CASSGTGSNYGYTF.

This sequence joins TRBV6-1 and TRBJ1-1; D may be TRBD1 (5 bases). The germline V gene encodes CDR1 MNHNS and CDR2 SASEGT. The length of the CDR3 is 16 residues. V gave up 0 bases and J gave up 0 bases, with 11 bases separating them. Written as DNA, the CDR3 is TGTGCCAGCAGTGAAGCTGGGGCAGGGATGAACACTGAAGCTTTCTTT. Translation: CASSEAGAGMNTEAFF.

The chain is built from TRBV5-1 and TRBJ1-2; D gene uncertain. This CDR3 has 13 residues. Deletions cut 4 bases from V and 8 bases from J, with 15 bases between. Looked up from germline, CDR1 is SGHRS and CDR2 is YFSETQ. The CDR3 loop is CASSISLGGGYTF. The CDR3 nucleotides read TGCGCCAGCAGCATCTCCCTGGGAGGGGGCTACACCTTC.

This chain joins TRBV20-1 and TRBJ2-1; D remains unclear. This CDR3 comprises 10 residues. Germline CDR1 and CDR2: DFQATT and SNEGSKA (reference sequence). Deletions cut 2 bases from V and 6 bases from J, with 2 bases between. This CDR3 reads CSARFNEQFF. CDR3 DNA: TGCAGTGCTAGATTCAATGAGCAGTTCTTC.

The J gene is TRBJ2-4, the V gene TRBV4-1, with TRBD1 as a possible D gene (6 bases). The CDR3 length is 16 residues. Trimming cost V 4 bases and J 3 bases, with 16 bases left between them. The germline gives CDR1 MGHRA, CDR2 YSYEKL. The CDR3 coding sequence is TGCGCCAGCAGCCTCCACAGGGCTGTAGGCAAAAACATTCAGTACTTC. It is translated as CASSLHRAVGKNIQYF.

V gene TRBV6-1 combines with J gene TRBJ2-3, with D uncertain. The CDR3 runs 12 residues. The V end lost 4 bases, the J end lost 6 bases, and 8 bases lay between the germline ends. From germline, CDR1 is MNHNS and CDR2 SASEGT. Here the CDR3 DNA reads TGTGCCAGCAGTGGACTGGGGGATACGCAGTATTTT. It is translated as CASSGLGDTQYF.

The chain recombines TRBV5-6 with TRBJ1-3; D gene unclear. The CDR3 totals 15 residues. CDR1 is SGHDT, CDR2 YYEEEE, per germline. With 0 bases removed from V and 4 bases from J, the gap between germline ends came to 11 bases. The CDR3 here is CASSLGGIPGNTIYF. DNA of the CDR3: TGTGCCAGCAGCTTGGGCGGGATCCCGGGAAACACCATATATTTT.

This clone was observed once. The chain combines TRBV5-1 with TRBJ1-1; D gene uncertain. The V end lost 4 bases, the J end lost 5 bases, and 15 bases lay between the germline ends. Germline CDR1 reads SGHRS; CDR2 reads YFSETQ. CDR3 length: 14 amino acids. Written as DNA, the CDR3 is TGCGCCAGCAGCACCGGGCCAGCCGGGACTGAAGCTTTCTTT. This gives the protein CASSTGPAGTEAFF.

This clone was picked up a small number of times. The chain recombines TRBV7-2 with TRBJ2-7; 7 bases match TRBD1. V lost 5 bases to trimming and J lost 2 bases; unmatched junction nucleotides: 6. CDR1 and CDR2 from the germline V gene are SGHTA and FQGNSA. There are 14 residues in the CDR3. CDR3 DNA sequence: TGTGCCAGCAGCCCAACAGGGGTCCCCTACGAGCAGTACTTC. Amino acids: CASSPTGVPYEQYF.

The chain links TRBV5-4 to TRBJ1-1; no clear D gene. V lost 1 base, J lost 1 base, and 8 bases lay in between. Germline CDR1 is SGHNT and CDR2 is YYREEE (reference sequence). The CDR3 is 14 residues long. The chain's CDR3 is CASSLIGPNTEAFF. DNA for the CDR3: TGTGCCAGCAGCTTGATAGGGCCGAACACTGAAGCTTTCTTT. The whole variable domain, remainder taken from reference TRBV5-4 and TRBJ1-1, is ETGVTQSPTHLIKTRGQQVTLRCSSQSGHNTVSWYQQALGQGPQFIFQYYREEENGRGNFPPRFSGLQFPNYSSELNVNALELDDSALYLCASSLIGPNTEAFFGQGTRLTVV.

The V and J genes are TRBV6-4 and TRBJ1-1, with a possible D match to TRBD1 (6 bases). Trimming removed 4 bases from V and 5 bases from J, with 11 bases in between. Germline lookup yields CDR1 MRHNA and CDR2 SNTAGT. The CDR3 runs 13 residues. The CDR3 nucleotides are TGTGCCAGCAGTGTGGGGGCCTGGACTGAAGCTTTCTTT. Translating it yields CASSVGAWTEAFF.